This T cell receptor (beta chain) appears in the sequencing data of a study of tumour-infiltrating T cells in Burkitt lymphoma. Study background: Productive clonality predicted overall and progression-free survival.

Using immunoSEQ multiplex PCR, the repertoire was profiled, and TCRdb retains in-frame clones only, with some absent. There are 2,500 to 3,000 clones in the sample; roughly three quarters occur only once, and 10% to 15% lies in the top ten. V was pared by 5 bases and J by 9 bases, with 6 bases between. This CDR3 has 10 amino acids. Germline V lookup: CDR1 SGHRS, CDR2 YFSETQ. Specimen: tumor tissue. This clonotype originated in a human donor with diffuse large B-cell lymphoma. The V call is TRBV5-1, the J call TRBJ2-1; D gene ambiguous. The CDR3 nucleotides are TGCGCCAGCAGTAAAGGTGAGCAGTTCTTC. This gives the protein CASSKGEQFF. The full variable domain, its missing parts supplied by reference TRBV5-1 and TRBJ2-1, is KAGVTQTPRYLIKTRGQQVTLSCSPISGHRSVSWYQQTPGQGLQFLFEYFSETQRNKGNFPGRFSGRQFSNSRSEMNVSTLELGDSALYLCASSKGEQFFGPGTRLTVL.